The clone carrying this T cell receptor (beta chain) has at least ten counts. Its antigen is as yet unknown. Germline assignment: CDR1 SGDLS and CDR2 YYNGEE. V was clipped by 0 bases and J by 8 bases; unmatched bases: 16. This CDR3 contains 20 residues. Amplification yielded TCR beta CDR3 regions, with RNA transcripts as the source. The study used the HTBI primer set for a first-round RT-PCR of the TCR CDR3. TCRdb reanalysed the multiplex PCR reads using MiXCR and keeps one entry per CDR3 protein. The table has around 500,000 distinct CDR3 sequences, around 15% seen once. This sample was taken from a study of T cells in Graves' hyperthyroidism and ophthalmopathy. Findings and limits, study-wide: Also found in blood were most expanded thyroid clonotypes above 0.001. A model of 13 V-J features distinguished ophthalmopathy from stable hyperthyroidism.

Diagnostic decisions used clinical symptoms, serum thyroxine and TRAb, thyroid ultrasound and orbital computed tomography. Input material: blood. This receptor was identified in a young woman with Graves' ophthalmopathy. The chain employs TRBV9 and TRBJ2-1; 14 bases map to TRBD2. CDR3 loop: CASSVDPTRSGTSGSDEQFF. CDR3 coding DNA: TGTGCCAGCAGCGTAGACCCCACGCGATCTGGGACTAGCGGGAGTGATGAGCAGTTCTTC. The full variable domain, its missing parts supplied by reference TRBV9 and TRBJ2-1, is DSGVTQTPKHLITATGQRVTLRCSPRSGDLSVYWYQQSLDQGLQFLIQYYNGEERAKGNILERFSAQQFPDLHSELNLSSLELGDSALYFCASSVDPTRSGTSGSDEQFFGPGTRLTVL.